The clone carrying this T cell receptor beta chain was found a few times. Its antigen remains unidentified. V was trimmed by 3 bases and J by 0 bases, leaving 2 bases between them. The CDR3 loop spans 12 amino acids. Germline V gene sequence: CDR1 SQVTM, CDR2 ANQGSEA. Following extraction, RNA underwent reverse transcription to cDNA, which served as the sequencing template. The data were produced by immunoSEQ multiplex PCR, yet TCRdb's version contains in-frame clones alone and is incomplete. The data hold 100,000 to 150,000 clones, with about 46% observed a single time. Specimens obtained from alopecia areata patients comprised lesional scalp punch biopsies and peripheral blood. This specimen belongs to a study of CD8+ T cells in alopecia areata. About the study: Those treated were given oral tofacitinib at 5 to 10 mg twice daily.

Overall study results and limits: Scalp sample sequencing also detects resident alphabeta T cells of normal skin. Unlike in mice, where it was clearer, TCR sharing across patients was less clear, possibly HLA-related.

The starting material was CD8+ T cells sorted from blood, obtained at week 0. The clonotype comes from a human donor with alopecia areata. This rearrangement joins TRBV29-1 to TRBJ2-2; no firm D call. This chain's CDR3 is CSVDSNTGELFF. For the CDR3, the DNA is TGCAGCGTTGATTCGAACACCGGGGAGCTGTTTTTT.